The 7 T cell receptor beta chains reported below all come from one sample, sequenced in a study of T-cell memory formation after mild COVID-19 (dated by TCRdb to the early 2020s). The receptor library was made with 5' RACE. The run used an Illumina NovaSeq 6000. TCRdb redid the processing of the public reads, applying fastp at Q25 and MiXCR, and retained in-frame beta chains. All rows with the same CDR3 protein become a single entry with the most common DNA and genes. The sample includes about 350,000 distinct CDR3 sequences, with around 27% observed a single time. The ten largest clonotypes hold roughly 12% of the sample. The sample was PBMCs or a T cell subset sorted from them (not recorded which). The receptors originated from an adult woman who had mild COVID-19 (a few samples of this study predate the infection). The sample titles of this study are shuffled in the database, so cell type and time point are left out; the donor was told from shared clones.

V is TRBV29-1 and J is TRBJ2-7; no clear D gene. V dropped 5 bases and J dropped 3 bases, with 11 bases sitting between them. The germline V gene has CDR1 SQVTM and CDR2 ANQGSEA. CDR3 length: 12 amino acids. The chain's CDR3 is CSVRSGYYEQYF. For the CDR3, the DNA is TGCAGCGTTAGGTCCGGGTACTACGAGCAGTACTTC.

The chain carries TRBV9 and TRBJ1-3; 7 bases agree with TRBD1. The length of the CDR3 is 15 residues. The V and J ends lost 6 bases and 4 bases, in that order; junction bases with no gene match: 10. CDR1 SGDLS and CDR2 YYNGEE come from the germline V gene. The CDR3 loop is CASTPSDRAGNTIYF. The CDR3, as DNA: TGTGCCAGCACTCCCTCCGACAGGGCCGGAAACACCATATATTTT.

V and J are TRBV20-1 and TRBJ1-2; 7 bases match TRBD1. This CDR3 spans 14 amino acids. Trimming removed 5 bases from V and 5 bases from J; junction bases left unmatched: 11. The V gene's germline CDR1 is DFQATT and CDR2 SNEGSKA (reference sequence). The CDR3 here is CSAFRTGKGYGYTF. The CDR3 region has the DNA TGCAGTGCTTTCCGGACAGGAAAGGGTTATGGCTACACCTTC.

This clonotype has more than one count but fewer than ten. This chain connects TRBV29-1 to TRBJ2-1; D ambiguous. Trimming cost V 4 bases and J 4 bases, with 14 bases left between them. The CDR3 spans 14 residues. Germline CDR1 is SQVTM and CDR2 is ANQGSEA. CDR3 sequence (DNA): TGCAGCGTTGGGTTAGTGAGATTTTACAATGAGCAGTTCTTC. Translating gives CSVGLVRFYNEQFF.

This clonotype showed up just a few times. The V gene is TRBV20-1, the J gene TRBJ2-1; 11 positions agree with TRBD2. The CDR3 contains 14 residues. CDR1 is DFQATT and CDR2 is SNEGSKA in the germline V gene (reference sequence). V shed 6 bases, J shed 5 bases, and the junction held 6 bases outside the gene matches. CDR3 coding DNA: TGCAGTGCCTTCACTAGCGGGGGAAACAATGAGCAGTTCTTC. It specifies CSAFTSGGNNEQFF.

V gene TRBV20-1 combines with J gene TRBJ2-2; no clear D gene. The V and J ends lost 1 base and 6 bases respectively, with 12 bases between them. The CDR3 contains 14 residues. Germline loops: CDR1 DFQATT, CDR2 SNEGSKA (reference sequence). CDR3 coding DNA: TGCAGTGCTAGAGGTTTTGTGGGCCCCGGGGAGCTGTTTTTT. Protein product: CSARGFVGPGELFF.

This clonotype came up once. The CDR3 here is CASSSTGGAYEQYF. The CDR3 DNA follows: TGTGCCAGTAGTTCTACAGGGGGAGCCTACGAGCAGTACTTC. The V and J genes are TRBV19 and TRBJ2-7; 8 positions match TRBD1. Germline assignment: CDR1 LNHDA and CDR2 SQIVND (reference sequence). The trim removed 5 bases at V and 2 bases at J, leaving 5 bases unmatched. This CDR3 spans 14 amino acids.